A selection of T cell receptor beta chains follows, all from one sample in a study of OX40 agonist ivuxolimab in advanced cancers. Assay: immunoSEQ multiplex PCR; the TCRdb copy retains only in-frame clones and omits some. The table lists about 48,000 clones, about 89% of them singletons. Sequenced material: CD4+ or CD8+ T cells sorted from blood, taken in a trial of the OX40 agonist ivuxolimab. These receptors came from an adult with an advanced solid tumor such as melanoma, head and neck, liver or kidney cancer. CDR3s include the opening cysteine and the closing phenylalanine or tryptophan. The D gene is left open where the match is weak. Size tells how often a clone was seen (once, few, many) or the class of an expanded clone, and some rows leave it out.

TRBJ2-7 18 - - TRBV7-6 TGTGCCAGCAGCTTGATTAGTACAGGCCCAGTGAGCTCCCACGAGCAGTACTTC CASSLISTGPVSSHEQYF
TRBJ2-5 13 - - TRBV7-9 TGTGCCAGCAGGACTCCCCAGGTTGAGACCCAGTACTTC CASRTPQVETQYF
TRBJ2-7 15 - TRBD1 TRBV11-2 TGTGCCAGCAGCTTTGGGACAGAGGTAGTCGACGAGCAGTACTTC CASSFGTEVVDEQYF
TRBJ2-1 13 - - TRBV9 TGTGCCAGCAGCGTAGTAGGATCTAATGAGCAGTTCTTC CASSVVGSNEQFF
TRBJ1-2 13 - - TRBV6-6 TGTGCCAGCAGCCACCTGAGGTGGGATGGCTACACCTTC CASSHLRWDGYTF
TRBJ2-7 16 - TRBD2 TRBV9 TGTGCCAGCAGCGGAACCTTTAGCGGGAGTCTTCACGAGCAGTACTTC CASSGTFSGSLHEQYF
TRBJ2-1 16 - TRBD2 TRBV13 TGTGCCAGCAGCTTAGCCGGGACTAGCGAGCACAATGAGCAGTTCTTC CASSLAGTSEHNEQFF
TRBJ2-1 16 - - TRBV12-1 TGTGCCAGCAGCTCCACCGGGACAGGGGTTTACAATGAGCAGTTCTTC CASSSTGTGVYNEQFF
TRBJ1-4 14 - - TRBV6-5 TGTGCCAGCGGGACACCAACAACTAATGAAAAACTGTTTTTT CASGTPTTNEKLFF
TRBJ2-3 16 - - TRBV11-2 TGTGCCAGCAGCTTAGTAGGGGCGGCTCACACAGATACGCAGTATTTT CASSLVGAAHTDTQYF
TRBJ2-5 13 - - TRBV6-1 TGTGCCAGCACCCTAGCCGGGGTTCTGTCCCAGTACTTC CASTLAGVLSQYF
TRBJ2-4 15 - TRBD1 TRBV6-1 TGTGCCAGCAATCCCAGGGGGCAGGCCAAAAACATTCAGTACTTC CASNPRGQAKNIQYF
TRBJ1-1 13 - - TRBV27 TGTGCCAGCAGTTTTGGGTTGGGCACTGAAGCTTTCTTT CASSFGLGTEAFF
TRBJ2-7 13 - - TRBV5-6 TGTGCCAGCAGCTTGGCCGTGGGGGTCGAGCAGTACTTC CASSLAVGVEQYF
TRBJ2-3 16 once TRBD2 TRBV5-4 TGTGCCAGCAGCCCACCGACTAGCGGGGGAACAGATACGCAGTATTTT CASSPPTSGGTDTQYF
TRBJ1-5 14 once TRBD1 TRBV5-4 TGTGCCAGCAGCACCGGGACAGGCAATCAGCCCCAGCATTTT CASSTGTGNQPQHF
TRBJ2-7 14 - - TRBV10-3 TGTGCCATCAGTGAGTCCCAGGGTGGCTACGAGCAGTACTTC CAISESQGGYEQYF
TRBJ2-5 14 - TRBD2 TRBV29-1 TGCAGCGCGATACTAGCGGGGCTCCAAGAGACCCAGTACTTC CSAILAGLQETQYF
TRBJ1-4 15 once - TRBV19 TGTGCCAGTAGTATCTCAGGGCCCCAGGGGGAAAAACTGTTTTTT CASSISGPQGEKLFF
TRBJ2-1 16 - - TRBV7-8 TGTGCCAGCAGCCGCTTCGAGATATCAGCCTACAATGAGCAGTTCTTC CASSRFEISAYNEQFF
TRBJ2-7 15 - TRBD1 TRBV6-1 TGTGCCAGCAGAGGCCAAGGACAGGGCCGTTACGAGCAGTACTTC CASRGQGQGRYEQYF
TRBJ2-2 12 - TRBD1 TRBV6-6 TGTGCCATCGCGACAGGGCCCGGGGAGCTGTTTTTT CAIATGPGELFF
TRBJ2-2 12 - - TRBV29-1 TGCAGCGTTGCCTCGGGAACCGGGGAGCTGTTTTTT CSVASGTGELFF
TRBJ2-7 11 few TRBD1 TRBV27 TGTGCCAGCAGGGGACAGGGAGAGCAGTACTTC CASRGQGEQYF
TRBJ2-7 13 - TRBD2 TRBV11-1 TGTGCCAGCAGCCCGGGAGGACCCTACGAGCAGTACTTC CASSPGGPYEQYF
TRBJ2-1 11 - - TRBV15 TGTGCCACCAGCGTAAACAATGAGCAGTTCTTC CATSVNNEQFF
TRBJ1-4 12 - - TRBV6-5 TGTGCCAGCAGCCCTCTAAATGAAAAACTGTTTTTT CASSPLNEKLFF
TRBJ2-7 14 - TRBD2 TRBV2 TGTGCCAGCAATGGACTAGCGGGAGCCTACGAGCAGTACTTC CASNGLAGAYEQYF